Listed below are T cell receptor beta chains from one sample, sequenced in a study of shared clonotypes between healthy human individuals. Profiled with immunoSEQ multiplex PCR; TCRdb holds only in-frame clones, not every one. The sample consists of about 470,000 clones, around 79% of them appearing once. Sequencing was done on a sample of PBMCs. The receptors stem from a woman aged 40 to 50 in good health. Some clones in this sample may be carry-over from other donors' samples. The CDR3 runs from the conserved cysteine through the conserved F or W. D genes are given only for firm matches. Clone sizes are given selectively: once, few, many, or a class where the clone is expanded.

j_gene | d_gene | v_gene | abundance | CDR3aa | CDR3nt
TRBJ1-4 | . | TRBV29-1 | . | CSVVQQNEKLFF | TGCAGCGTTGTTCAGCAAAATGAAAAACTGTTTTTT
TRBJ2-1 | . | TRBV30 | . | CAWTGGFSEQFF | TGTGCCTGGACAGGGGGGTTTTCTGAGCAGTTCTTC
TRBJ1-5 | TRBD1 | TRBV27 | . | CASSSDRVQPQHF | TGTGCCAGCAGTTCGGACAGGGTTCAGCCCCAGCATTTT
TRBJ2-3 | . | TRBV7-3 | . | CASSPGVVRETDTQYF | TGTGCCAGCAGCCCTGGGGTCGTTCGGGAGACAGATACGCAGTATTTT
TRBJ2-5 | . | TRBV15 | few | CATSRDSGGAETQYF | TGTGCCACCAGCAGAGATTCCGGTGGGGCCGAGACCCAGTACTTC
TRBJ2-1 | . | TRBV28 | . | CAIRSGNEGVF | TGTGCCATCCGAAGCGGCAATGAGGGGGTCTTC
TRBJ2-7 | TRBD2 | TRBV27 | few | CASKSGRLAYEQYF | TGTGCCAGCAAAAGCGGGAGGCTCGCGTACGAGCAGTACTTC
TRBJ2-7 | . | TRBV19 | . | CASSSGKGYEQYF | TGTGCCAGTAGTAGCGGGAAAGGGTACGAGCAGTACTTC
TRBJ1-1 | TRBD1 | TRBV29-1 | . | CSVEFTGGLFAEAFF | TGCAGCGTTGAATTTACAGGGGGCCTTTTCGCTGAAGCTTTCTTT
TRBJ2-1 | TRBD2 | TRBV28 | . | CASSSSGAGGLYNEQFF | TGTGCCAGCAGCTCCTCAGGAGCGGGAGGCCTCTACAATGAGCAGTTCTTC
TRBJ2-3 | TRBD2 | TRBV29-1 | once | CSVNTSGRRASDTQYF | TGCAGCGTTAATACTAGCGGGAGACGTGCTTCAGATACGCAGTATTTT
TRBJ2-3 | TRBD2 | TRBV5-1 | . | CASSRPSGASTDTQYF | TGCGCCAGCAGCCGACCTAGCGGAGCTAGCACAGATACGCAGTATTTT
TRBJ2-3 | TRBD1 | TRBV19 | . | CATVGRDRDDTQYF | TGTGCCACTGTGGGCAGGGACAGGGACGATACGCAGTATTTT
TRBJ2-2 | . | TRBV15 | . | CATSRVQGNTGELFF | TGTGCCACCAGCAGAGTGCAGGGGAACACCGGGGAGCTGTTTTTT
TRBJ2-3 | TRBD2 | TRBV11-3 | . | CASSLGLAGEPQQYF | TGTGCCAGCAGCTTGGGGCTAGCGGGAGAGCCCCAGCAGTATTTT
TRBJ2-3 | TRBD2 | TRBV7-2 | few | CASSRRAGEGGDTQYF | TGTGCCAGCAGCCGTCGAGCGGGGGAGGGAGGAGATACGCAGTATTTT